This is a list of T cell receptor beta chains from one sample in a study of regulatory T cells in long-lasting Graves disease. TCRdb itself ran the multiplex PCR reads through MiXCR, one entry per CDR3 protein. Counted here are more than 400,000 distinct CDR3 sequences, less than 20% occurring once; the ten biggest clones make up roughly 10%. These records were also assigned to another study, of T cells in Graves' hyperthyroidism and ophthalmopathy.

The sample consisted of peripheral blood mononuclear cells (PBMCs), taken at new diagnosis, from a patient treated with antithyroid drugs. Receptor source: a woman aged 25 to 45 with Graves disease. CDR3s include the opening cysteine and the closing phenylalanine or tryptophan. The D gene is left open where the match is weak. Clone size is stated in some rows and not others, as once, few, many or a class when expanded.

size: many
V: TRBV30
D: TRBD2
J: TRBJ2-7
CDR3: CAWTGTSPPYEQYF
DNA: TGTGCCTGGACAGGGACTAGCCCTCCATACGAGCAGTACTTC

size: -
V: TRBV3-1
D: -
J: TRBJ2-4
CDR3: CASSQASLVAKNIQYF
DNA: TGTGCCAGCAGCCAAGCCTCGCTGGTAGCCAAAAACATTCAGTACTTC

size: few
V: TRBV7-3
D: -
J: TRBJ1-2
CDR3: CASSSSGANYGYTF
DNA: TGTGCCAGCAGCTCGTCAGGGGCAAACTATGGCTACACCTTC

size: many
V: TRBV27
D: TRBD2
J: TRBJ2-5
CDR3: CASSTRTSGRALTEETQYF
DNA: TGTGCCAGCAGTACCAGGACTAGCGGGAGGGCCTTGACTGAAGAGACCCAGTACTTC

size: many
V: TRBV5-1
D: -
J: TRBJ2-1
CDR3: CASSLAPDNEQFF
DNA: TGCGCCAGCAGCTTGGCCCCGGACAATGAGCAGTTCTTC

size: -
V: TRBV27
D: -
J: TRBJ1-2
CDR3: CASSAAPRQALYGYTF
DNA: TGTGCCAGCAGTGCCGCGCCCCGACAGGCCCTCTATGGCTACACCTTC

size: many
V: TRBV6-1
D: TRBD2
J: TRBJ2-1
CDR3: CASSKAGGLHNEQFF
DNA: TGTGCCAGCAGCAAAGCGGGAGGGCTCCACAATGAGCAGTTCTTC

size: many
V: TRBV5-1
D: TRBD1
J: TRBJ2-7
CDR3: CASSLEPTGTGTYEQYF
DNA: TGCGCCAGCAGCTTGGAACCTACCGGGACAGGGACCTACGAGCAGTACTTC

size: -
V: TRBV5-8
D: -
J: TRBJ1-6
CDR3: CASSLAVRRGYNSPLHF
DNA: TGTGCCAGCAGCCTAGCTGTTCGTCGGGGCTATAATTCACCCCTCCACTTT

size: many
V: TRBV20-1
D: TRBD2
J: TRBJ2-1
CDR3: CSAIHPSGGSSYNEQFF
DNA: TGCAGTGCTATACACCCTAGCGGGGGAAGCTCCTACAATGAGCAGTTCTTC

size: many
V: TRBV11-2
D: -
J: TRBJ2-5
CDR3: CASSLEVLETQYF
DNA: TGTGCCAGCAGCTTAGAAGTTTTGGAGACCCAGTACTTC

size: few
V: TRBV15
D: -
J: TRBJ2-1
CDR3: CATSQGGSSYNEQFF
DNA: TGTGCCACCAGCCAGGGCGGTAGCTCCTACAATGAGCAGTTCTTC

size: many
V: TRBV10-3
D: TRBD1
J: TRBJ1-1
CDR3: CAISSGQPPTEAFF
DNA: TGTGCCATCAGTTCGGGACAGCCCCCCACTGAAGCTTTCTTT

size: many
V: TRBV12-3/TRBV12-4
D: -
J: TRBJ2-7
CDR3: CASSRRTTTYEQYF
DNA: TGTGCCAGCAGTCGACGGACTACAACCTACGAGCAGTACTTC

size: many
V: TRBV6-5
D: -
J: TRBJ1-1
CDR3: CASSYLRWQVMNTEAFF
DNA: TGTGCCAGCAGTTACCTTCGGTGGCAAGTGATGAACACTGAAGCTTTCTTT

size: many
V: TRBV28
D: -
J: TRBJ2-7
CDR3: CASSPGPNYEQYF
DNA: TGTGCCAGCAGTCCCGGACCTAACTACGAGCAGTACTTC

size: -
V: TRBV7-3
D: -
J: TRBJ2-2
CDR3: CASSFKLSEANTGELFF
DNA: TGTGCCAGCAGCTTTAAATTGTCGGAAGCGAACACCGGGGAGCTGTTTTTT

size: few
V: TRBV7-3
D: -
J: TRBJ2-3
CDR3: CASSQGPGLSTDTQYF
DNA: TGTGCCAGCAGCCAAGGACCAGGTCTTAGCACAGATACGCAGTATTTT

size: -
V: TRBV6-1
D: -
J: TRBJ2-1
CDR3: CASSTTLVGEQFF
DNA: TGTGCCAGCAGCACCACACTCGTTGGTGAGCAGTTCTTC

size: many
V: TRBV27
D: -
J: TRBJ2-3
CDR3: CASSPSRHTDTQYF
DNA: TGTGCCAGCAGTCCTTCGAGACACACAGATACGCAGTATTTT

size: many
V: TRBV5-1
D: TRBD2
J: TRBJ2-7
CDR3: CASSFGLAPYEQYF
DNA: TGCGCCAGCAGCTTTGGACTAGCCCCCTACGAGCAGTACTTC

size: few
V: TRBV29-1
D: TRBD1
J: TRBJ2-1
CDR3: CSVPDRVGRYEQFF
DNA: TGCAGCGTCCCCGACAGGGTCGGTCGGTATGAGCAGTTCTTC

size: many
V: TRBV2
D: -
J: TRBJ2-5
CDR3: CASSTRAGMGETQYF
DNA: TGTGCCAGCAGTACGCGAGCGGGCATGGGAGAGACCCAGTACTTC

size: -
V: TRBV28
D: -
J: TRBJ2-1
CDR3: CASSPPGHAKEQFF
DNA: TGTGCCAGCAGTCCCCCTGGACACGCCAAGGAGCAGTTCTTC

size: -
V: TRBV11-2
D: TRBD2
J: TRBJ2-3
CDR3: CASSSGLAGGYTDTQYF
DNA: TGTGCCAGCAGCAGCGGACTAGCGGGAGGGTACACAGATACGCAGTATTTT

size: few
V: TRBV27
D: -
J: TRBJ1-6
CDR3: CASSLNEGLSPLHF
DNA: TGTGCCAGCAGTTTAAACGAGGGTCTTTCACCCCTCCACTTT

size: -
V: TRBV9
D: TRBD2
J: TRBJ2-7
CDR3: CASAPAGVTHEQYF
DNA: TGTGCCAGCGCTCCAGCGGGAGTGACCCACGAGCAGTACTTC

size: few
V: TRBV30
D: TRBD1
J: TRBJ1-6
CDR3: CAWSESRGRRVIAPLHF
DNA: TGTGCCTGGAGTGAATCTAGGGGGCGTAGGGTTATTGCACCCCTCCACTTT

size: few
V: TRBV10-3
D: TRBD1
J: TRBJ2-1
CDR3: CAIRGTDTFRNEQFF
DNA: TGTGCCATCAGGGGGACAGATACCTTTCGCAATGAGCAGTTCTTC

size: many
V: TRBV11-2
D: -
J: TRBJ2-7
CDR3: CASSFGSLTYEQYF
DNA: TGTGCCAGCAGCTTCGGGAGTCTAACCTACGAGCAGTACTTC

size: many
V: TRBV18
D: -
J: TRBJ2-3
CDR3: CASSPPTSTDTQYF
DNA: TGTGCCAGCTCACCACCGACTAGCACAGATACGCAGTATTTT

size: many
V: TRBV6-5
D: -
J: TRBJ1-5
CDR3: CASSYGNSNQPQHF
DNA: TGTGCCAGCAGTTACGGGAATAGCAATCAGCCCCAGCATTTT

size: few
V: TRBV25-1
D: TRBD2
J: TRBJ2-3
CDR3: CASTLVRPGLAYPDTQYF
DNA: TGTGCCAGCACCCTCGTACGGCCTGGACTAGCATATCCAGATACGCAGTATTTT